This TCR beta chain was identified during a study of blood T cell repertoires in COVID-19. The wider study: PBMCs, B-cell-depleted T cells, or T cells provided the cDNA or gDNA that made up the material.

As handled by the study authors: Amplification from reference gene primers served as the basis for estimated nucleated cell counts. Generated by immunoSEQ multiplex PCR, the TCRdb table keeps only in-frame clones and is missing some. V, J and clone size derive from that table, while D and trimming were established from the DNA sequence. In the table there are 130,000 or so clones, under 90% of which are singletons. This clone was detected only once. This TCR derives from a woman between 55 and 75 years old with acute or convalescent COVID-19. Sample: peripheral blood.

CDR3 DNA sequence: TGTGCAAGTCGCTTTAGCGCTGAAGCTTTCTTT. Translated: CASRFSAEAFF. This rearrangement joins TRBV12-2 to TRBJ1-1. TRBV12-2 is marked as a pseudogene. CDR3 length equals 11 residues.